This T cell receptor (beta chain) was recorded in a study of blood T cell repertoires in COVID-19. Study information: Sites across the United States, Italy and Spain contributed samples from acute and convalescent COVID-19. PBMCs, B-cell-depleted T cells, or T cells provided the cDNA or gDNA that made up the material.

Source study methods: By means of reference gene primer amplification, nucleated cell counts were estimated. TCRdb keeps only in-frame clones here, not all; method: immunoSEQ multiplex PCR. V, J and clone size are those of that table, while D and trimming were read from the DNA. The sample records approximately 200,000 clones, around 95% being singletons. V was trimmed by 0 bases and J by 6 bases, leaving 17 bases between them. The CDR3 is 17 amino acids. Germline V gene data show CDR1 as SGHDN and CDR2 as FVKESK. During active infection, Seattle patients enrolled and were then monitored through disease.

Sequencing was carried out using peripheral blood. The J gene is TRBJ1-4, the V gene TRBV14; D is uncertain. The TCR was taken from a man aged 25-45 years with COVID-19, enrolled during active disease. Here the CDR3 reads CASSQDWSADTYEKLFF. The CDR3 DNA follows: TGTGCCAGCAGCCAAGATTGGTCGGCGGATACTTATGAAAAACTGTTTTTT.